These 6 T cell receptor beta chains were all obtained from the same sample, sequenced in a study of PD-1 blockade in classical Hodgkin lymphoma. Relapse after autologous stem cell transplantation occurred in every patient, and brentuximab vedotin exposure varied. Sequencing used immunoSEQ multiplex PCR; TCRdb keeps in-frame clones, though not all of them. Among some 10,000 clones listed, around nine tenths were seen once. The material was peripheral blood mononuclear cells (PBMCs), obtained at baseline. The receptor source for this set is a human donor with classical Hodgkin lymphoma.

V is TRBV7-8 and J is TRBJ2-5; weak D call: TRBD2 (5 bases). The CDR3 extends over 15 amino acids. The V end lost 5 bases, the J end lost 5 bases, and 18 bases lay between the germline ends. Germline values: CDR1 SGHVS, CDR2 FQNEAQ. The CDR3 DNA sequence: TGTGCCAGCAGCGTATCGGGCTTTGGCGGGGAGACCCAGTACTTC. It codes for CASSVSGFGGETQYF.

The rearrangement joins TRBV29-1 to TRBJ2-1; no reliable D call. The length of the CDR3 is 11 residues. V lost 3 bases and J lost 7, with 7 bases in between. Germline CDR1 is SQVTM and CDR2 is ANQGSEA. The CDR3 nucleotides are TGCAGCGTTGAGGGTGGGAATGAGCAGTTCTTC. Its protein product is CSVEGGNEQFF.

The chain carries TRBV29-1 and TRBJ1-1, with D perhaps TRBD1 (6 bases). The V end lost 4 bases, the J end lost 6 bases, and 12 bases lay between the germline ends. Germline lookup yields CDR1 SQVTM and CDR2 ANQGSEA. The length of the CDR3 is 12 residues. The CDR3 sequence is CSVAGGAAEAFF. In DNA, the CDR3 is TGCAGCGTTGCTGGGGGGGCGGCTGAAGCTTTCTTT.

The chain couples TRBV10-3 to TRBJ2-7; D is possibly TRBD1 (5 bases). The germline V gene has CDR1 ENHRY and CDR2 SYGVKD. The CDR3 is made up of 15 amino acids. V was clipped by 4 bases and J by 2 bases, with 15 bases between them. The CDR3 DNA reads as TGTGCCATCAGTGTAGAACAACAAGGGGCCTACGAGCAGTACTTC. It specifies CAISVEQQGAYEQYF.

V usage is TRBV27 and J usage is TRBJ1-3; the D gene is possibly TRBD1 (5 bases). CDR1 MNHEY and CDR2 SMNVEV come from the germline V gene (reference sequence). With 5 bases removed from V and 2 bases from J, the gap between germline ends came to 13 bases. The CDR3 is 15 residues long. CDR3 protein: CASSADTNPGNTIYF. Here the CDR3 DNA reads TGTGCCAGCAGTGCGGACACAAACCCTGGAAACACCATATATTTT.

The chain recombines TRBV5-3 with TRBJ2-7; 9 bases map to TRBD2. TRBV5-3 is classed as an ORF, of uncertain function. The CDR3 length is 16 residues. The ends lost 4 bases at V and 5 bases at J; junction bases unmatched: 13. CDR3 protein: CARSAGLAEGSDEQYF. CDR3 nucleotide sequence: TGTGCCAGAAGCGCGGGACTAGCCGAAGGGTCGGACGAGCAGTACTTC.